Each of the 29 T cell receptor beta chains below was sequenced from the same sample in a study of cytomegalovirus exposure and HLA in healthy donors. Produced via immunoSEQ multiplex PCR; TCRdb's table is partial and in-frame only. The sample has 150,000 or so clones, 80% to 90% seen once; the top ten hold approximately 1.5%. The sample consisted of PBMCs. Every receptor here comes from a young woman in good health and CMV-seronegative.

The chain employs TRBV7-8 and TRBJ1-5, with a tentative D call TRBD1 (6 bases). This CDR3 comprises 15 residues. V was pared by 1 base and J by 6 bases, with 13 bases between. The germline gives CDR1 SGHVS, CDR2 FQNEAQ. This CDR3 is CASSLGTDRSQPQHF. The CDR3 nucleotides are TGTGCCAGCAGCTTAGGAACAGACAGGTCTCAGCCCCAGCATTTT.

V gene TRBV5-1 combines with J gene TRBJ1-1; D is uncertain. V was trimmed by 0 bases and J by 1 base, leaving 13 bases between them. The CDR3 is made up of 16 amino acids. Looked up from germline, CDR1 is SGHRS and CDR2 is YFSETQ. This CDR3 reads CASSLGLLTQNTEAFF. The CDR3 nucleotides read TGCGCCAGCAGCTTGGGCTTGCTGACACAGAACACTGAAGCTTTCTTT.

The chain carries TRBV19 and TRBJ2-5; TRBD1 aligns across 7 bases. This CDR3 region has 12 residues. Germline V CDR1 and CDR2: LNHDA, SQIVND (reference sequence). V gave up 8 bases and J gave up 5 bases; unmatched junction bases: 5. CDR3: CASRGGWETQYF. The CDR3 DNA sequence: TGTGCCAGTCGAGGGGGCTGGGAGACCCAGTACTTC.

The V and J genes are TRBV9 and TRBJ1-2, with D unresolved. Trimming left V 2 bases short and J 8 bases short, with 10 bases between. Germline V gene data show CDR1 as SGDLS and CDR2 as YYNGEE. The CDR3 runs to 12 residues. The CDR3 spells CASSVTRGGYTF. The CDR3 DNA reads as TGTGCCAGCAGCGTCACCCGGGGAGGCTACACCTTC.

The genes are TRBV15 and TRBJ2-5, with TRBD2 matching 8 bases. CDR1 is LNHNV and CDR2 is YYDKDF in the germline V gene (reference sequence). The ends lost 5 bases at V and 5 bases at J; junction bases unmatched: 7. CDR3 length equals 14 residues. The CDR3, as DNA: TGTGCCACCAGCGCCGCGGGGGGCCGGGAGACCCAGTACTTC. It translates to CATSAAGGRETQYF. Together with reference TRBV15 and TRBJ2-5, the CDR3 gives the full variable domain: DAMVIQNPRYQVTQFGKPVTLSCSQTLNHNVMYWYQQKSSQAPKLLFHYYDKDFNNEADTPDNFQSRRPNTSFCFLDIRSPGLGDTAMYLCATSAAGGRETQYFGPGTRLLVL.

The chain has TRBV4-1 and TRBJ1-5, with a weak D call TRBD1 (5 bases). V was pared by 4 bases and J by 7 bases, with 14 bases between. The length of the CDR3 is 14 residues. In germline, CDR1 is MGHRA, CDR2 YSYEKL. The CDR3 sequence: CASSPSRGDQPQHF. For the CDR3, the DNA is TGCGCCAGCAGCCCCAGTCGGGGGGACCAGCCCCAGCATTTT.

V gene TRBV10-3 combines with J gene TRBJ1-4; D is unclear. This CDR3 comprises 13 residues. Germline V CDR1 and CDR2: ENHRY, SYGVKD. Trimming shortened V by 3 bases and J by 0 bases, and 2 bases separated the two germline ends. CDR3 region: CAISDSTNEKLFF. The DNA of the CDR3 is TGTGCCATCAGTGACTCAACTAATGAAAAACTGTTTTTT.

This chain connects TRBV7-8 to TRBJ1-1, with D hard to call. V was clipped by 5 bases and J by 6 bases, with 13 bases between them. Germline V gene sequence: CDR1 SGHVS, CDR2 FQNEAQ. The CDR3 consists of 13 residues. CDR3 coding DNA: TGTGCCAGCAGCCCCAACCTCCGGTCTGAAGCTTTCTTT. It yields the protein CASSPNLRSEAFF. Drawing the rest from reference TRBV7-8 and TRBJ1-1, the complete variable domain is GAGVSQSPRYKVAKRGQDVALRCDPISGHVSLFWYQQALGQGPEFLTYFQNEAQLDKSGLPSDRFFAERPEGSVSTLKIQRTQQEDSAVYLCASSPNLRSEAFFGQGTRLTVV.

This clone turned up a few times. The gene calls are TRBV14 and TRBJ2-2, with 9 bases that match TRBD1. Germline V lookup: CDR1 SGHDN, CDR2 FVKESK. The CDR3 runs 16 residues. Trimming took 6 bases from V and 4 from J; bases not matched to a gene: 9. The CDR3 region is CASRQHHRGLTGELFF. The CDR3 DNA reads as TGTGCCAGCAGGCAACATCACAGGGGGCTCACCGGGGAGCTGTTTTTT. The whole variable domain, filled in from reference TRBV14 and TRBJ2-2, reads EAGVTQFPSHSVIEKGQTVTLRCDPISGHDNLYWYRRVMGKEIKFLLHFVKESKQDESGMPNNRFLAERTGGTYSTLKVQPAELEDSGVYFCASRQHHRGLTGELFFGEGSRLTVL.

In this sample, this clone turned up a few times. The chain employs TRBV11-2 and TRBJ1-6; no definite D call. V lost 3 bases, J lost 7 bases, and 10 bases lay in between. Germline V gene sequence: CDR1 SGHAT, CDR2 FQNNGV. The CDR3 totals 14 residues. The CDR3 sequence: CASSLKGSNSPLHF. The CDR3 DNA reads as TGTGCCAGCAGCTTGAAAGGGAGCAATTCACCCCTCCACTTT.

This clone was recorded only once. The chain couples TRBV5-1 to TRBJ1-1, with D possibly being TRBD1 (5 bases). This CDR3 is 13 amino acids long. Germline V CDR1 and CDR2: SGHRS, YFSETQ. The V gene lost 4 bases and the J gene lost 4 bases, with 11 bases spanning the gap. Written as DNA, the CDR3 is TGCGCCAGCAGCGGGGGGGTGGGCACTGAAGCTTTCTTT. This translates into CASSGGVGTEAFF.

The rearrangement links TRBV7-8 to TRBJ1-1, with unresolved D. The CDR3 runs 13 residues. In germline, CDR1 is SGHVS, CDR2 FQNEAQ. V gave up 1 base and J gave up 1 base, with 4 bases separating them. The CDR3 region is CASSLERNTEAFF. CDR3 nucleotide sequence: TGTGCCAGCAGCTTAGAGCGGAACACTGAAGCTTTCTTT.

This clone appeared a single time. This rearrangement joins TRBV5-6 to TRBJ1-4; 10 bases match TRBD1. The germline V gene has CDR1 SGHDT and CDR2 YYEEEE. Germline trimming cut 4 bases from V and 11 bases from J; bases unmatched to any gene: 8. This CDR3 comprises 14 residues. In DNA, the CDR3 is TGTGCCAGCAGCACCGGACAGGGGGTACAGAAACTGTTTTTT. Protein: CASSTGQGVQKLFF. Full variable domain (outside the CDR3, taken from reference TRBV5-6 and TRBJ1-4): DAGVTQSPTHLIKTRGQQVTLRCSPKSGHDTVSWYQQALGQGPQFIFQYYEEEERQRGNFPDRFSGHQFPNYSSELNVNALLLGDSALYLCASSTGQGVQKLFFGSGTQLSVL.

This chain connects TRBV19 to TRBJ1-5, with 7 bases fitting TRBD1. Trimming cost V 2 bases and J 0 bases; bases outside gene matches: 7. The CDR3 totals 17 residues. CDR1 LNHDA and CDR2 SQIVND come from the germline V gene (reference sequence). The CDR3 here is CASSISVGQFSNQPQHF. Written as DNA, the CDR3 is TGTGCCAGTAGTATATCAGTGGGACAGTTTAGCAATCAGCCCCAGCATTTT.

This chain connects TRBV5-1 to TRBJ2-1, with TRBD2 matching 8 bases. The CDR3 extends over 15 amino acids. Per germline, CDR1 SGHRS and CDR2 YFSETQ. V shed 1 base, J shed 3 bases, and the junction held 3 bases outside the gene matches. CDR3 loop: CASSLSGGDYNEQFF. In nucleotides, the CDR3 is TGCGCCAGCAGCTTGAGCGGGGGAGACTACAATGAGCAGTTCTTC.

The CDR3 nucleotides read TGTGCCAGCAGCGTAGCAGCGGGGGCCTACAATGAGCAGTTCTTC. It is translated as CASSVAAGAYNEQFF. V is TRBV9 and J is TRBJ2-1; 8 nucleotides align to TRBD2. Per the germline V gene, CDR1 is SGDLS and CDR2 is YYNGEE. V lost 0 bases and J lost 2; bases outside the gene matches: 1. The CDR3 spans 15 residues.

CDR3: CASSVGLAIETQYF. The CDR3 region has the DNA TGTGCCAGCAGCGTCGGACTAGCGATAGAGACCCAGTACTTC. The V call is TRBV6-5, the J call TRBJ2-5; 9 positions agree with TRBD2. The CDR3 runs to 14 residues. J lost 4 bases, V lost 6 bases, and 6 bases had no gene match. CDR1 MNHEY and CDR2 SVGAGI come from the germline V gene.

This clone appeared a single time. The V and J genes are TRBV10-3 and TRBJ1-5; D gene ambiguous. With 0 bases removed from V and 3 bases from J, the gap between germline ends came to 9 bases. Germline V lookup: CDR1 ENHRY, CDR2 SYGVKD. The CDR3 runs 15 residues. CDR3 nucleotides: TGTGCCATCAGTGAGTCGACGGGGATCAATCAGCCCCAGCATTTT. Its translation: CAISESTGINQPQHF.

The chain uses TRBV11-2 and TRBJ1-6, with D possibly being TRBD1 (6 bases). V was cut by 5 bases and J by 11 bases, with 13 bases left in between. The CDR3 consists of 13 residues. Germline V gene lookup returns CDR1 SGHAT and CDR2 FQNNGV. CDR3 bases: TGTGCCAGCAGCGCGGACAGTACGACACCCCTCCACTTT. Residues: CASSADSTTPLHF.

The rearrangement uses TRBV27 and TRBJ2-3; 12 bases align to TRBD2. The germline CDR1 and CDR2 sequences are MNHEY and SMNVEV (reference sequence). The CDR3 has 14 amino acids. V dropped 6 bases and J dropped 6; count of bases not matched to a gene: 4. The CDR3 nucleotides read TGTGCCAGCAGATCTAGCGGGGGGGCGGATACGCAGTATTTT. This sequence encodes CASRSSGGADTQYF.

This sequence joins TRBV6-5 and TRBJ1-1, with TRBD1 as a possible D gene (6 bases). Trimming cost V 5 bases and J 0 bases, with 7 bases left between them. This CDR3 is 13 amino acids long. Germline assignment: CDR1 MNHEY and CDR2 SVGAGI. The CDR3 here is CASSGQLNTEAFF. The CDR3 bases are TGTGCCAGCAGTGGACAGTTGAACACTGAAGCTTTCTTT.

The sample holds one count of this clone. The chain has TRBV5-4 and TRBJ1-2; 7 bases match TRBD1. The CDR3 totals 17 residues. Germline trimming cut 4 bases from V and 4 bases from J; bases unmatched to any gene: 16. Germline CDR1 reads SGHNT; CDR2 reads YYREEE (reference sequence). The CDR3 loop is CASSQTGTAHPGYGYTF. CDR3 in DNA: TGTGCCAGCAGCCAAACCGGGACAGCACACCCCGGCTATGGCTACACCTTC.

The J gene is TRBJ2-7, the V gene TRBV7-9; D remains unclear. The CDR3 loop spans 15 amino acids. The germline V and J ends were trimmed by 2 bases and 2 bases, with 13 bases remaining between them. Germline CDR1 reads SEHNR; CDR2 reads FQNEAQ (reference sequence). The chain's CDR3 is CASSLPRSLTYEQYF. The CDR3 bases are TGTGCCAGCAGCTTACCTAGGTCCCTTACCTACGAGCAGTACTTC.

Written as DNA, the CDR3 is TGTGCCATCGCGCCGCGGGACAGGTCAGATACGCAGTATTTT. This gives the protein CAIAPRDRSDTQYF. V usage is TRBV27 and J usage is TRBJ2-3; 8 bases map to TRBD1. The J segment lost 4 bases and the V segment lost 10 bases, leaving 10 bases of the junction unmatched. Germline-derived CDR1 and CDR2 are MNHEY and SMNVEV (reference sequence). The CDR3 covers 14 residues.

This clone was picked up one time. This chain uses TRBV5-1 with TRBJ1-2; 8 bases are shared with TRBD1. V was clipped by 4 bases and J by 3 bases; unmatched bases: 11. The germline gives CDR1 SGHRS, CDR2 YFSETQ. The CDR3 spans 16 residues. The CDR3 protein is CASSPISRGLYYGYTF. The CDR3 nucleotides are TGCGCCAGCAGCCCTATATCCAGGGGGCTTTACTATGGCTACACCTTC.

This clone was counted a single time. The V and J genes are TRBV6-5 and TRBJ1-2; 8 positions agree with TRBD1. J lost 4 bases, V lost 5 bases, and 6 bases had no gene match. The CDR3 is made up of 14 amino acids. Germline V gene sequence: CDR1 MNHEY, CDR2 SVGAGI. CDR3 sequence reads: CASSDPGQVYGYTF. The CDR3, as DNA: TGTGCCAGCAGTGATCCGGGACAGGTCTATGGCTACACCTTC.

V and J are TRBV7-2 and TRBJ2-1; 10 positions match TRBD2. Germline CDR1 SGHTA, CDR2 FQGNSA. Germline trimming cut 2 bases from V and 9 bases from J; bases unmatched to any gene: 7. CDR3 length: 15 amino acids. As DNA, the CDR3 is TGTGCCAGCAGCTTACGGCTAGCGGGGGCATTTGAGCAGTTCTTC. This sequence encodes CASSLRLAGAFEQFF.

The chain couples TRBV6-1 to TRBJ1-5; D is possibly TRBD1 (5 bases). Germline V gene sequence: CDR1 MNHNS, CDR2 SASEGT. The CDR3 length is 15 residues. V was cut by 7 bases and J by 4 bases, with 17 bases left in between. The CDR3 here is CASKEGLLQNQPQHF. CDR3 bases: TGTGCCAGCAAGGAGGGACTTCTCCAAAATCAGCCCCAGCATTTT.

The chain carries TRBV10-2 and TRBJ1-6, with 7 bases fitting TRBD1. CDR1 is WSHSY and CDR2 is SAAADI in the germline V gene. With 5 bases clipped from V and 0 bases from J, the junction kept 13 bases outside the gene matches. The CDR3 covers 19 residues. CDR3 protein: CASSKTGTVPSSYNSPLHF. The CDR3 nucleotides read TGCGCCAGCAGTAAAACCGGGACAGTTCCGAGCTCCTATAATTCACCCCTCCACTTT.